This T cell receptor beta chain was captured by sequencing in a study of blood T cell repertoires in COVID-19. Study summary: Samples representing acute and convalescent COVID-19 were sourced from the United States, Italy and Spain.

Some clones are missing from TCRdb's copy, which holds only in-frame ones; the method was immunoSEQ multiplex PCR. The table includes about 200,000 clones, about 85% detected once. Per the germline V gene, CDR1 is MDHEN and CDR2 is SYDVKM. The ends were cut back, 9 bases at V and 1 base at J, with 22 bases in the middle. The CDR3 runs 17 residues. The genes are TRBV28 and TRBJ1-5, with D possibly being TRBD1 (6 bases). This clonotype was sampled from a woman older than 75 with acute or convalescent COVID-19. Sequenced sample: peripheral blood. The CDR3 here is CASQPPVGGGSNQPQHF. CDR3 in DNA: TGTGCCAGTCAACCACCCGTTGGCGGGGGCAGCAATCAGCCCCAGCATTTT.